Listed here are 6 T cell receptor beta chains from one sample, sequenced in a study of T cell responses to AZD1222 COVID-19 vaccine. Only in-frame clones appear in the TCRdb table, and some are missing; sequencing was by immunoSEQ multiplex PCR. The table lists 150,000 or so clones, roughly 93% of them singletons. The sample was peripheral blood, taken on day 0 of AZD1222 vaccination. The receptors shown here come from an adult in good health.

The J gene is TRBJ1-1, the V gene TRBV19, with TRBD1 matching over 9 bases. Germline CDR1 LNHDA, CDR2 SQIVND (reference sequence). V shed 3 bases, J shed 7 bases, and the junction held 3 bases outside the gene matches. The CDR3 covers 13 residues. Written as DNA, the CDR3 is TGTGCCAGTAGTATCCTGGACAGGGGTGAAGCTTTCTTT. Its translation: CASSILDRGEAFF.

This chain connects TRBV7-9 to TRBJ1-1, with D uncertain. Looked up from germline, CDR1 is SEHNR and CDR2 is FQNEAQ (reference sequence). This CDR3 has 11 amino acids. With 6 bases removed from V and 7 bases from J, the gap between germline ends came to 9 bases. For the CDR3, the DNA is TGTGCCAGCAGTCATACAGTTGAAGCTTTCTTT. Encoded protein: CASSHTVEAFF.

The chain recombines TRBV7-6 with TRBJ2-2; 13 positions match TRBD2. Losses at the gene ends were 5 bases for V and 5 bases for J; bases not matched to a gene: 17. Germline V gives CDR1 SGHVS, CDR2 FNYEAQ. This CDR3 contains 20 residues. The CDR3 is CASSHRSPGTSGEVTGELFF. CDR3 sequence (DNA): TGTGCCAGCAGCCATCGAAGTCCCGGGACTAGCGGGGAGGTTACCGGGGAGCTGTTTTTT. The variable domain in full, with the rest retrieved from reference TRBV7-6 and TRBJ2-2, is GAGVSQSPRYKVTKRGQDVALRCDPISGHVSLYWYRQALGQGPEFLTYFNYEAQQDKSGLPNDRFSAERPEGSISTLTIQRTEQRDSAMYRCASSHRSPGTSGEVTGELFFGEGSRLTVL.

Written as DNA, the CDR3 is TGCGCCAGCAGCCAAGACCCGACCGGGACCTATGGCTACACCTTC. Translation: CASSQDPTGTYGYTF. J is TRBJ1-2 and V is TRBV4-3; the D gene is possibly TRBD1 (5 bases). V was trimmed by 0 bases and J by 4 bases, leaving 12 bases between them. The germline gives CDR1 LGHNA, CDR2 YSLEER. The CDR3 sequence is 15 residues long.

The chain recombines TRBV5-1 with TRBJ2-5; no definite D call. From germline, CDR1 is SGHRS and CDR2 YFSETQ. The V and J ends lost 6 bases and 1 base respectively, with 13 bases between them. The CDR3 has 14 residues. The CDR3 nucleotides read TGCGCCAGCACCTTCAACGGGCTCCAAGAGACCCAGTACTTC. Protein sequence: CASTFNGLQETQYF.

The rearrangement joins TRBV5-1 to TRBJ1-1; TRBD1 matches at 8 bases. Germline-derived CDR1 and CDR2 are SGHRS and YFSETQ. Trimming cost V 0 bases and J 13 bases; bases outside gene matches: 11. This CDR3 spans 14 amino acids. The CDR3 is CASSLAGVDRDVFF. In DNA form, the CDR3 reads TGCGCCAGCAGCTTGGCCGGAGTGGACAGGGATGTTTTCTTT.